A single TCR beta chain is shown here with its context. CDR3 length equals 14 residues. The patients all showed relapse after autologous stem cell transplantation, while their brentuximab vedotin exposure varied. The data stem from a study of PD-1 blockade in classical Hodgkin lymphoma. Measured with immunoSEQ multiplex PCR; TCRdb has only the in-frame clones, and not every one. In the table there are about 11,000 clones, over 70% of which are singletons. The sequence was collected from a human donor with classical Hodgkin lymphoma. This chain connects TRBV21-1 to TRBJ2-1; the D call TRBD2 from the table was never checked on the DNA. TRBV21-1 is labeled a pseudogene. Sample: peripheral blood mononuclear cells (PBMCs), taken before the second cycle of nivolumab. CDR3 sequence reads: CASSGTSSDNEQFF. CDR3 sequence (DNA): TGTGCCAGCTCCGGGACTAGTTCGGACAATGAGCAGTTCTTC.